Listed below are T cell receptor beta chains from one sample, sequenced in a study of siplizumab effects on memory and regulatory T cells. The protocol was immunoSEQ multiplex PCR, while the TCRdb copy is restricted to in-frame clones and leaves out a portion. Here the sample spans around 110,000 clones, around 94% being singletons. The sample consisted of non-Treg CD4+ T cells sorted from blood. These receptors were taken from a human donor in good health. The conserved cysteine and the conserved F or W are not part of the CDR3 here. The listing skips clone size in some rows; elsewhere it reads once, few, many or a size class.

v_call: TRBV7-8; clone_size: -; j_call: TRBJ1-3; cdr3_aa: ASSSYIEGTIY
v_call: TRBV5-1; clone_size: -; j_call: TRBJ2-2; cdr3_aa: ASSSLTGVGTGELF
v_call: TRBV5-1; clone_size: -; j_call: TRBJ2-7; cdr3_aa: ASSFDRGPYEQY
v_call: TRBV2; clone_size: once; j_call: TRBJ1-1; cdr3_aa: ASRFRVEAEAF
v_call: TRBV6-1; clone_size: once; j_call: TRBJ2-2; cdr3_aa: ASQAGVLTGELF
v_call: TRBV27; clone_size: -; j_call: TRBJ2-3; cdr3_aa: ASTLAGGDTQY
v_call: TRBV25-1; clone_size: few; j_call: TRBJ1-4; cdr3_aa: ASGDRAFEKLF
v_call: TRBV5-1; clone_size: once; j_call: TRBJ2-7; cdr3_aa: ASSYPTLSSYEQY
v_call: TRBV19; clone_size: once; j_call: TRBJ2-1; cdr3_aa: ASSIGQTRLNNEQF
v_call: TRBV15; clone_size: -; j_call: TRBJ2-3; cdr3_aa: ATSGSSLLDTQY
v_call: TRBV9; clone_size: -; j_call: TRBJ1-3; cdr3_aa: ASSPGTGVFSGNTIY
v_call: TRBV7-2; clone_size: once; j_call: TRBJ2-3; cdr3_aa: ASSPTSATDTQY
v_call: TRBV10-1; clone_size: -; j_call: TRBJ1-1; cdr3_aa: ASSDLPADTEAF
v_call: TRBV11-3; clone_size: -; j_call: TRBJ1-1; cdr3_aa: ASSLSGGEAF
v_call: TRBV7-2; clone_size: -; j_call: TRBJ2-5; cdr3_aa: ASSFILAGASHSH
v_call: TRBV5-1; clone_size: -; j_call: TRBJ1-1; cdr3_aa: ASSPHTNGNTEAF
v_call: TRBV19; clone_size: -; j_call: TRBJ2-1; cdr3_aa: ASSPLGASGSNEQF
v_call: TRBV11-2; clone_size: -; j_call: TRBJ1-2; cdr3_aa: ASSIRDGTSNYGYT
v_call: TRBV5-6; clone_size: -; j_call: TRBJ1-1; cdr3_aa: ASSSGQGMNTEAF
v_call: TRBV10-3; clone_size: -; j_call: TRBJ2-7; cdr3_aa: AISVGDRPYEQY
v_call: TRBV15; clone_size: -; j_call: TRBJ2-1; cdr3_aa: ATRLAGGQGEQF
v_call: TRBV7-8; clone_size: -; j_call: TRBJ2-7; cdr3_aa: ASSLVLTAGVYEQY
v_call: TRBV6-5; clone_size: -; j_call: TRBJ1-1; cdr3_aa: ASSYTQGNTEAF
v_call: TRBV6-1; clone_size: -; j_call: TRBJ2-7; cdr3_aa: TSSTGTLTYEQY
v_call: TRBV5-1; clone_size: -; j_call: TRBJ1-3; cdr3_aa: ASSLETSGNTIY
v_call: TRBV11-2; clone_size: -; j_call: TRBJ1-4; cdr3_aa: ASSQWVTNEKLF
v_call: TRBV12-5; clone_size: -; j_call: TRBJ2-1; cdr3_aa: ASGFTRLANEQF
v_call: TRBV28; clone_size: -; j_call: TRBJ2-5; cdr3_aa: ASSTPRVVSGETQY
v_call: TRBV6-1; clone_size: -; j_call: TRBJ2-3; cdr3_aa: ASSDQTGADTQY
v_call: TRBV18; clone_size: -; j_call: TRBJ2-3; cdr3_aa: ASSPLAGDTDTQY
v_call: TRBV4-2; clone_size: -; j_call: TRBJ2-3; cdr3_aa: ASSPGPGTSDAITDTQY
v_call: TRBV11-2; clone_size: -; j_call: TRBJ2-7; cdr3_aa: ASTGWTVSYEQY
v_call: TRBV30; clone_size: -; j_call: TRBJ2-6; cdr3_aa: AWSVSLLSPSGANVLT
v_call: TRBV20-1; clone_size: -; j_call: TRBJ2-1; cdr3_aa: SARWSLGQF
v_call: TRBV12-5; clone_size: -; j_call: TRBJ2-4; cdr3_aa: ASGFLGQQALGIQY
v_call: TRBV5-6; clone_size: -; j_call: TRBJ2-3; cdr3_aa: ASSEIGGLRDTQY
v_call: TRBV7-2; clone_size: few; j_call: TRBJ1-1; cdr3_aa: ASSSRGLNTEAF
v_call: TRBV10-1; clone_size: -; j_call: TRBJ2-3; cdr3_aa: ASSRGTSGSIDTQY
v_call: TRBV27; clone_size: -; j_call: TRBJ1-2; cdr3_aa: ASSPLGDRYT
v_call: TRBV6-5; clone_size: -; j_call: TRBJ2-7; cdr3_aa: ASRATSSSIHEQY
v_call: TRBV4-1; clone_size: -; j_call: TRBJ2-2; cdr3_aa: ASSQDRGEVTGELF
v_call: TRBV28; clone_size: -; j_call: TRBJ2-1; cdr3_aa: ASSTPGGEQF
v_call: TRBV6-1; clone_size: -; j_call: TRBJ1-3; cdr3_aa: ASSGRDRISGNTIY
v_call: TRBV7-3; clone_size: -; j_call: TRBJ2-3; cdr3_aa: ASSVSSGTDTQY
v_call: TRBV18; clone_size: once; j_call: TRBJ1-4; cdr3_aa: ASSPPGQENEKLF
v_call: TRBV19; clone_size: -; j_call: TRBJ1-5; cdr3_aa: ASSIADTNQPQH
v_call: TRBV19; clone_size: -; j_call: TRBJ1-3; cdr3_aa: ASRPSSGNTIY
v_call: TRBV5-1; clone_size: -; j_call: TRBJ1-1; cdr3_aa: ASSLAGHTEAF
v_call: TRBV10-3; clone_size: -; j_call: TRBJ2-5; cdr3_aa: ATWMGRLQTQY